This T cell receptor beta chain came from a study of T cell responses to AZD1222 COVID-19 vaccine. Study-level findings and limits: None of the repertoires were sampled until the peak T cell response had passed. Receipt of two AZD1222 doses was followed by a rise in Spike-specific TCR breadth and depth. Among the donors, most were white British and more were female, and clonal diversity was possibly underestimated. Along spike, vaccine-associated CD4 TCRs were found throughout, with dominance at 160-218 and 743-854.

Unmatched junction bases numbered 4, after V lost 5 bases and J lost 6 bases. CDR1 and CDR2 from the germline V gene are MNHEY and SVGAGI. The CDR3 contains 14 residues. Clones were read by immunoSEQ multiplex PCR, and TCRdb kept only the in-frame ones, dropping some. This table has tens of thousands of clones, more than 70% appearing once. Comment on this clone: Antigen: not known.

The chain couples TRBV6-5 to TRBJ1-6; 7 nucleotides line up with TRBD1. The sequences come from peripheral blood, collected on day 0 of AZD1222 vaccination. This TCR was recovered from an adult in good health. CDR3 DNA sequence: TGTGCCAGCAGTCTGACAGGGAGTAATTCACCCCTCCACTTT. Encoded protein: CASSLTGSNSPLHF.